Following are 27 T cell receptor beta chains from one sample sequenced in a study of cytomegalovirus exposure and HLA in healthy donors. The PCR contained 60 Vbeta and 13 Jbeta primers. Libraries were prepared by immunoSEQ multiplex PCR; TCRdb keeps only in-frame clonotypes and omits some of them. The repertoire consists of more than 150,000 clones, with 77% occurring once and the leading ten covering 1.4%. The source material was PBMCs. The receptors were sampled from a young man in good health and CMV-seronegative.

In this sample, this clone turned up once. V and J are TRBV18 and TRBJ1-4; D is undetermined. Trimming pared 6 bases from V and 4 bases from J, leaving 15 bases between. CDR3 length: 15 residues. Germline loops: CDR1 KGHSH, CDR2 LQKENI. The CDR3 is CASSLSAEINEKLFF. CDR3 DNA sequence: TGTGCCAGCTCGCTATCGGCGGAAATTAATGAAAAACTGTTTTTT.

This chain uses TRBV7-2 with TRBJ2-1; 10 nucleotides agree with TRBD2. V trimming: 1 base; J trimming: 7 bases; junction bases outside the gene matches: 4. CDR3 size: 15 residues. CDR1 SGHTA and CDR2 FQGNSA come from the germline V gene. The CDR3 region is CASSLEAGGRNEQFF. CDR3 DNA: TGTGCCAGCAGCTTAGAAGCGGGAGGGCGAAATGAGCAGTTCTTC.

V usage is TRBV27 and J usage is TRBJ1-2; D possibly corresponds to TRBD1 (5 bases). Germline V gene lookup returns CDR1 MNHEY and CDR2 SMNVEV (reference sequence). The CDR3 totals 15 residues. The V and J ends lost 3 bases and 0 bases respectively, with 11 bases between them. Here the CDR3 reads CASSFLRQSNYGYTF. The CDR3 DNA follows: TGTGCCAGCAGTTTTTTGAGACAGTCTAACTATGGCTACACCTTC.

The CDR3 nucleotides read TGTGCCAGCAGCTTAGGTCAGGGCTCCCGGTATAATTCACCCCTCCACTTT. Protein sequence: CASSLGQGSRYNSPLHF. The V and J genes are TRBV7-9 and TRBJ1-6, with a tentative D call TRBD1 (5 bases). V was trimmed by 1 base and J by 4 bases, leaving 14 bases between them. This CDR3 has 17 residues. CDR1 is SEHNR, CDR2 FQNEAQ, per germline (reference sequence).

This clone was observed a handful of times. This rearrangement joins TRBV7-2 to TRBJ1-2, with 8 bases matching TRBD1. CDR3 size: 16 residues. The V and J ends lost 4 bases and 7 bases, in that order; junction bases with no gene match: 14. The germline gives CDR1 SGHTA, CDR2 FQGNSA. The CDR3 sequence is CASSSVDREVPGGYTF. The DNA for the CDR3 is TGTGCCAGCAGCTCAGTGGACAGGGAAGTACCTGGTGGCTACACCTTC.

This clone was recorded once. The rearrangement links TRBV7-9 to TRBJ2-3; D is perhaps TRBD2 (6 bases). Looked up from germline, CDR1 is SEHNR and CDR2 is FQNEAQ (reference sequence). The V end was cut by 5 bases, the J end by 4 bases, with 19 bases between. CDR3 size: 16 residues. The CDR3 reads CASSPLGEVGADTQYF. The CDR3 nucleotides read TGTGCCAGCAGCCCTTTGGGGGAGGTTGGCGCAGATACGCAGTATTTT.

The gene calls are TRBV6-5 and TRBJ1-5; D is possibly TRBD1 (6 bases). Germline CDR1 and CDR2: MNHEY and SVGAGI. V lost 5 bases and J lost 9, with 17 bases in between. The CDR3 spans 14 residues. The CDR3 spells CASSPGTLGGPQHF. CDR3 nucleotide sequence: TGTGCCAGCAGTCCCGGGACACTTGGTGGGCCCCAGCATTTT.

J is TRBJ1-1 and V is TRBV4-1, with 7 bases that match TRBD1. Germline-derived CDR1 and CDR2 are MGHRA and YSYEKL. J lost 0 bases, V lost 1 base, and 14 bases had no gene match. This CDR3 comprises 19 residues. The CDR3 here is CASSQAPLTGVVMNTEAFF. The CDR3 DNA reads as TGCGCCAGCAGCCAAGCCCCCCTTACAGGGGTCGTCATGAACACTGAAGCTTTCTTT.

This clone occurred a few times. The chain combines TRBV19 with TRBJ1-4, with D perhaps matching TRBD1 (6 bases). The CDR3 has 16 amino acids. Germline V CDR1 and CDR2: LNHDA, SQIVND (reference sequence). V was cut by 0 bases and J by 0 bases, with 8 bases left in between. CDR3: CASSIEGHPTNEKLFF. CDR3 bases: TGTGCCAGTAGTATAGAGGGACATCCAACTAATGAAAAACTGTTTTTT.

The chain employs TRBV19 and TRBJ1-1, with 8 bases matching TRBD1. Per germline, CDR1 LNHDA and CDR2 SQIVND (reference sequence). The CDR3 is 15 residues long. V shed 3 bases, J shed 4 bases, and the junction held 7 bases outside the gene matches. The CDR3 protein is CASSIQGAGGTEAFF. In DNA, the CDR3 is TGTGCCAGTAGTATCCAGGGGGCCGGTGGCACTGAAGCTTTCTTT.

The V gene is TRBV7-9, the J gene TRBJ1-2, with D possibly being TRBD1 (5 bases). CDR1 is SEHNR and CDR2 is FQNEAQ in the germline V gene (reference sequence). The CDR3 is made up of 16 amino acids. V lost 1 base, J lost 4 bases, and 16 bases lay in between. The DNA of the CDR3 is TGTGCCAGCAGCTTAGTATTTAATCAGGGTCTCTATGGCTACACCTTC. Encoded protein: CASSLVFNQGLYGYTF.

The genes are TRBV28 and TRBJ2-5; tentative D call: TRBD1 (5 bases). With the DNA end fitting TRBJ2-7 better, the J assignment may be wrong. Germline CDR1 is MDHEN and CDR2 is SYDVKM. CDR3 length: 12 residues. CDR3 loop: CASSLTGYEQYF. CDR3 in DNA: TGTGCCAGCAGCCTAACAGGCTACGAGCAGTACTTC.

The V gene is TRBV19, the J gene TRBJ2-3, with 16 positions matching TRBD2. J gave up 6 bases and V 4 bases, and 1 base lay outside the gene matches. CDR1 LNHDA and CDR2 SQIVND come from the germline V gene (reference sequence). The CDR3 is 15 amino acids. CDR3: CASSRGLAGGDTQYF. For the CDR3, the DNA is TGTGCCAGTAGTAGGGGACTAGCGGGAGGGGATACGCAGTATTTT.

J is TRBJ2-1 and V is TRBV10-3; tentatively, D is TRBD2 (5 bases). In germline, CDR1 is ENHRY, CDR2 SYGVKD. The CDR3 contains 17 residues. V was clipped by 0 bases and J by 0 bases, with 12 bases between them. The CDR3 coding sequence is TGTGCCATCAGTGAGTCGGCTAGCCACATCTCCTACAATGAGCAGTTCTTC. Its translation is CAISESASHISYNEQFF.

The V call is TRBV4-3, the J call TRBJ2-2; TRBD1 aligns across 12 bases. In germline, CDR1 is LGHNA, CDR2 YSLEER. Germline trimming cut 1 base from V and 6 bases from J; bases unmatched to any gene: 12. The length of the CDR3 is 19 residues. CDR3 in amino acids: CASSQVPGQGAADAGELFF. The DNA for the CDR3 is TGCGCCAGCAGCCAAGTACCGGGACAGGGGGCGGCCGACGCCGGGGAGCTGTTTTTT.

This rearrangement joins TRBV29-1 to TRBJ1-4; TRBD1 matches at 11 bases. Germline CDR1 reads SQVTM; CDR2 reads ANQGSEA. V trimming: 7 bases; J trimming: 11 bases; junction bases outside the gene matches: 9. This CDR3 is built from 13 residues. The CDR3 is CSATDRGLHKLFF. DNA for the CDR3: TGCAGCGCCACGGACAGGGGGCTGCACAAACTGTTTTTT.

The chain uses TRBV4-1 and TRBJ2-7; possibly TRBD1 for D (6 bases). Between the trimmed V and J ends, which lost 4 bases and 7 bases, there was a span of 17 bases. This CDR3 is built from 14 residues. CDR1 is MGHRA and CDR2 is YSYEKL in the germline V gene. CDR3: CASSRQVSIGEQYF. CDR3 bases: TGCGCCAGCAGCCGACAGGTCTCTATCGGGGAGCAGTACTTC.

In DNA, the CDR3 is TGCGCCAGCAGCCAACCCTCGGACACAGTTGGGTATGGCTACACCTTC. Translated, it gives CASSQPSDTVGYGYTF. The chain is built from TRBV4-1 and TRBJ1-2; D may be TRBD1 (5 bases). Trimming pared 2 bases from V and 5 bases from J, leaving 18 bases between. CDR1 is MGHRA and CDR2 is YSYEKL in the germline V gene. The CDR3 is 16 amino acids.

The chain links TRBV7-9 to TRBJ2-7; 9 bases are a match to TRBD1. CDR3 length equals 18 residues. J gave up 1 base and V 4 bases, and 14 bases lay outside the gene matches. Germline loops: CDR1 SEHNR, CDR2 FQNEAQ (reference sequence). The CDR3 sequence is CASSYSGPTGGPSYEQYF. In nucleotides, the CDR3 is TGTGCCAGCAGCTATTCTGGCCCAACAGGGGGCCCTTCCTACGAGCAGTACTTC. Supplemented by reference TRBV7-9 and TRBJ2-7, the full variable domain reads DTGVSQNPRHKITKRGQNVTFRCDPISEHNRLYWYRQTLGQGPEFLTYFQNEAQLEKSRLLSDRFSAERPKGSFSTLEIQRTEQGDSAMYLCASSYSGPTGGPSYEQYFGPGTRLTVT.

The V call is TRBV11-3, the J call TRBJ1-1, with 9 nucleotides matching TRBD1. The CDR3 spans 15 residues. Germline CDR1 reads SGHNT; CDR2 reads YENEEA. V was clipped by 5 bases and J by 4 bases; unmatched bases: 8. Here the CDR3 reads CASSPGTGMGTEAFF. Written as DNA, the CDR3 is TGTGCCAGCAGCCCTGGGACAGGGATGGGCACTGAAGCTTTCTTT.

In this sample, this clone turned up once. This rearrangement joins TRBV11-2 to TRBJ1-3; weak D call: TRBD1 (5 bases). Germline CDR1 SGHAT, CDR2 FQNNGV. V gave up 7 bases and J gave up 0 bases, with 13 bases separating them. The CDR3 contains 15 residues. DNA of the CDR3: TGTGCCAGCACCCTGGGGCGGTCCTCTGGAAACACCATATATTTT. Encoded protein: CASTLGRSSGNTIYF.

V is TRBV5-1 and J is TRBJ1-1, with 7 bases aligning to TRBD1. CDR3 length equals 17 residues. After removal of 3 bases from V and 4 bases from J, the junction contained 15 bases not matched to a gene. Germline values: CDR1 SGHRS, CDR2 YFSETQ. CDR3 loop: CASSSIRETGMGTEAFF. DNA for the CDR3: TGCGCCAGCAGCTCTATACGGGAGACAGGGATGGGCACTGAAGCTTTCTTT.

Only one count was recorded for this clone. The chain has TRBV29-1 and TRBJ1-1; 9 nucleotides align to TRBD1. Germline-derived CDR1 and CDR2 are SQVTM and ANQGSEA. V shed 5 bases and J 3 bases; nucleotides not matched to a gene: 4. CDR3 size: 13 residues. CDR3 sequence reads: CSVRDRVYTEAFF. Here the CDR3 DNA reads TGCAGCGTTCGGGACAGGGTCTACACTGAAGCTTTCTTT.

This clone was detected a few times. The V call is TRBV7-9, the J call TRBJ2-1; 7 bases align to TRBD2. With 8 bases clipped from V and 10 bases from J, the junction kept 8 bases outside the gene matches. Germline CDR1 SEHNR, CDR2 FQNEAQ (reference sequence). The CDR3 sequence is 12 residues long. The DNA for the CDR3 is TGTGCCAGCTCGGTGGGAGCGGGGGAGCAGTTCTTC. It translates to CASSVGAGEQFF.

The chain uses TRBV13 and TRBJ2-5; TRBD1 agrees at 10 bases. From germline, CDR1 is PRHDT and CDR2 FYEKMQ (reference sequence). J lost 1 base, V lost 5 bases, and 7 bases had no gene match. This CDR3 spans 16 amino acids. This chain's CDR3 is CASSHGTGALQETQYF. Written as DNA, the CDR3 is TGTGCCAGCAGCCACGGGACAGGGGCCCTCCAAGAGACCCAGTACTTC. The whole variable domain, filled in from reference TRBV13 and TRBJ2-5, reads AAGVIQSPRHLIKEKRETATLKCYPIPRHDTVYWYQQGPGQDPQFLISFYEKMQSDKGSIPDRFSAQQFSDYHSELNMSSLELGDSALYFCASSHGTGALQETQYFGPGTRLLVL.

The chain combines TRBV5-1 with TRBJ2-7; 8 bases map to TRBD2. This CDR3 has 13 residues. V trimming: 4 bases; J trimming: 5 bases; junction bases outside the gene matches: 5. Germline lookup yields CDR1 SGHRS and CDR2 YFSETQ. CDR3 in amino acids: CASSRAGANEQYF. As DNA, the CDR3 is TGCGCCAGCAGCCGAGCGGGAGCTAACGAGCAGTACTTC. The whole variable domain, filled in from reference TRBV5-1 and TRBJ2-7, reads KAGVTQTPRYLIKTRGQQVTLSCSPISGHRSVSWYQQTPGQGLQFLFEYFSETQRNKGNFPGRFSGRQFSNSRSEMNVSTLELGDSALYLCASSRAGANEQYFGPGTRLTVT.

The genes are TRBV7-9 and TRBJ1-1; D is possibly TRBD1 (6 bases). Germline CDR1 SEHNR, CDR2 FQNEAQ (reference sequence). V dropped 5 bases and J dropped 1 base, with 14 bases sitting between them. This CDR3 has 15 residues. The CDR3 coding sequence is TGTGCCAGCAGCCCACGGGACAACCGGAACACTGAAGCTTTCTTT. Protein: CASSPRDNRNTEAFF. Full variable domain (missing parts from reference TRBV7-9 and TRBJ1-1): DTGVSQNPRHKITKRGQNVTFRCDPISEHNRLYWYRQTLGQGPEFLTYFQNEAQLEKSRLLSDRFSAERPKGSFSTLEIQRTEQGDSAMYLCASSPRDNRNTEAFFGQGTRLTVV.